Below, 17 T cell receptor beta chains from the same sample are listed, as sequenced in a study of blood T cell repertoires in COVID-19. Clones were read by immunoSEQ multiplex PCR, and TCRdb kept only the in-frame ones, dropping some. In the table there are some 270,000 clones, 80% to 85% of which are singletons. Material: peripheral blood. The receptors come from a person between 65 and 80 years old with COVID-19, enrolled during active disease.

The chain joins TRBV11-2 to TRBJ2-1; the match to TRBD2 covers 7 bases. Losses at the gene ends were 2 bases for V and 10 bases for J; bases not matched to a gene: 14. The CDR3 consists of 16 residues. CDR1 and CDR2 from the germline V gene are SGHAT and FQNNGV. The CDR3 sequence is CASSLRSTGGVEEQFF. CDR3 bases: TGTGCCAGCAGCTTAAGGTCCACGGGAGGAGTGGAGGAGCAGTTCTTC.

This rearrangement joins TRBV27 to TRBJ1-1; a weak D match, TRBD1 (6 bases). Germline assignment: CDR1 MNHEY and CDR2 SMNVEV (reference sequence). Deletions cut 5 bases from V and 3 bases from J, with 16 bases between. CDR3 length: 15 amino acids. The CDR3 DNA reads TGTGCCAGCAGTCCCCGGACAGCCACCTACACTGAAGCTTTCTTT. Residues: CASSPRTATYTEAFF.

This chain uses TRBV29-1 with TRBJ2-1, with TRBD2 identical over 7 bases. J lost 4 bases, V lost 2 bases, and 8 bases had no gene match. Looked up from germline, CDR1 is SQVTM and CDR2 is ANQGSEA. CDR3 length equals 15 residues. The CDR3 nucleotides are TGCAGCGTTGAAAAGCCCCTAGCGGAGTACAATGAGCAGTTCTTC. Its protein product is CSVEKPLAEYNEQFF.

This clone was counted once. The chain carries TRBV3-1 (or the pseudogene TRBV3-2) and TRBJ1-6; 9 bases align to TRBD1. CDR3 length: 17 residues. Germline V lookup: CDR1 LGHDT, CDR2 YNNKEL (reference sequence). Germline trimming cut 1 base from V and 7 bases from J; bases unmatched to any gene: 8. The CDR3 DNA is TGTGCCAGCAGCCAAGGGAGGGGGACAGGGCTAAATTCACCCCTCCACTTT. Protein: CASSQGRGTGLNSPLHF.

CDR3 DNA: TGTGCCAGCAGTTCGGGATTCATCTCCTATAATTCACCCCTCCACTTT. This gives the protein CASSSGFISYNSPLHF. The rearrangement uses TRBV28 and TRBJ1-6; D uncertain. V was pared by 4 bases and J by 0 bases, with 10 bases between. CDR3 length: 16 residues. Germline V CDR1 and CDR2: MDHEN, SYDVKM.

This sequence joins TRBV9 and TRBJ2-4; D is possibly TRBD1 (5 bases). CDR3 length equals 13 residues. Trimming shortened V by 3 bases and J by 2 bases, and 6 bases separated the two germline ends. Per germline, CDR1 SGDLS and CDR2 YYNGEE. This CDR3 reads CASSAGTKNIQYF. CDR3 nucleotides: TGTGCCAGCAGCGCAGGGACCAAAAACATTCAGTACTTC.

The gene calls are TRBV24-1 and TRBJ2-5, with D perhaps TRBD1 (6 bases). The V end was cut by 4 bases, the J end by 4 bases, with 18 bases between. The CDR3 has 16 residues. Germline values: CDR1 KGHDR, CDR2 SFDVKD. This CDR3 reads CATSDRQVGRSETQYF. CDR3 DNA: TGTGCCACCAGTGACCGACAGGTTGGACGTTCAGAGACCCAGTACTTC.

The chain employs TRBV29-1 and TRBJ2-3, with 10 bases identical to TRBD2. The germline V gene has CDR1 SQVTM and CDR2 ANQGSEA. V was pared by 7 bases and J by 6 bases, with 7 bases of the junction left unmatched. This CDR3 region has 13 residues. CDR3 DNA: TGCAGCGGTAGAGCGGGGGGGAGGGATACGCAGTATTTT. Translated: CSGRAGGRDTQYF.

The rearrangement uses TRBV7-3 and TRBJ1-2; TRBD1 aligns across 10 bases. Trimming removed 0 bases from V and 7 bases from J; junction bases left unmatched: 2. The CDR3 runs to 14 residues. The germline V gene has CDR1 SGHTA and CDR2 FQGTGA. This CDR3 reads CASSLTGTGVGYTF. DNA for the CDR3: TGTGCCAGCAGCTTAACAGGGACAGGGGTTGGCTACACCTTC.

The V gene is TRBV5-1, the J gene TRBJ2-3; TRBD2 agrees at 9 bases. V was pared by 6 bases and J by 1 base, with 3 bases of the junction left unmatched. CDR3 length: 14 residues. From germline, CDR1 is SGHRS and CDR2 YFSETQ. The CDR3 DNA reads TGCGCCAGCAACAGACTAGCGGGCACAGATACGCAGTATTTT. This sequence encodes CASNRLAGTDTQYF.

The CDR3 coding sequence is TGTGCCAGCAGGAAACCCGGGACAGGGATTCTGAACGAGCAGTACTTC. Protein product: CASRKPGTGILNEQYF. The rearrangement links TRBV27 to TRBJ2-7, with 9 bases that match TRBD1. Looked up from germline, CDR1 is MNHEY and CDR2 is SMNVEV (reference sequence). With V trimmed by 6 bases and J by 5 bases, 14 bases remained unmatched. This CDR3 has 16 residues.

The chain has TRBV28 and TRBJ2-7; 8 bases align to TRBD1. V lost 6 bases to trimming and J lost 0 bases; unmatched junction nucleotides: 4. In germline, CDR1 is MDHEN, CDR2 SYDVKM. CDR3 length equals 14 residues. In DNA form, the CDR3 reads TGTGCCAGCAGGCGACAGGGGTTCTCCTACGAGCAGTACTTC. This sequence encodes CASRRQGFSYEQYF.

The DNA of the CDR3 is TGCGCCAGCAGCCGGGGACTAGCGTCCAGCAATGAGCAGTTCTTC. Translating it yields CASSRGLASSNEQFF. The V and J genes are TRBV5-1 and TRBJ2-1; 10 nucleotides match TRBD2. After removal of 4 bases from V and 6 bases from J, the junction contained 7 bases not matched to a gene. There are 15 residues in the CDR3. Germline assignment: CDR1 SGHRS and CDR2 YFSETQ. Complete variable domain (other parts from reference TRBV5-1 and TRBJ2-1): KAGVTQTPRYLIKTRGQQVTLSCSPISGHRSVSWYQQTPGQGLQFLFEYFSETQRNKGNFPGRFSGRQFSNSRSEMNVSTLELGDSALYLCASSRGLASSNEQFFGPGTRLTVL.

The CDR3 DNA reads as TGCGCCAGCACCTTACCCCAAACAGGGACCGGGGAGCTGTTTTTT. Its protein product is CASTLPQTGTGELFF. V usage is TRBV5-1 and J usage is TRBJ2-2, with D possibly TRBD1 on 6 matching bases. This CDR3 contains 15 residues. The germline V gene has CDR1 SGHRS and CDR2 YFSETQ. Trimming took off 6 bases at V and 5 bases at J, with 17 bases between the two ends. The variable domain in full, with the rest retrieved from reference TRBV5-1 and TRBJ2-2, is KAGVTQTPRYLIKTRGQQVTLSCSPISGHRSVSWYQQTPGQGLQFLFEYFSETQRNKGNFPGRFSGRQFSNSRSEMNVSTLELGDSALYLCASTLPQTGTGELFFGEGSRLTVL.

The chain links TRBV4-3 to TRBJ1-5, with unresolved D. The CDR3 runs 13 residues. V lost 3 bases and J 2 bases, leaving 5 bases between the germline ends. Germline V gene lookup returns CDR1 LGHNA and CDR2 YSLEER. DNA for the CDR3: TGCGCCAGCAGCCAGATAGGCAATCAGCCCCAGCATTTT. Amino acid sequence: CASSQIGNQPQHF.

The chain recombines TRBV6-6 with TRBJ2-1; TRBD1 agrees at 10 bases. The V gene end was trimmed by 6 bases and the J gene end by 7 bases; junction bases not matched to a gene: 24. CDR1 is MNHNY, CDR2 SVGAGI, per germline (reference sequence). This CDR3 has 20 amino acids. The CDR3 region is CASSRTGGSWIMRGKNEQFF. CDR3 coding DNA: TGTGCCAGCAGCCGGACAGGGGGTAGTTGGATAATGCGGGGGAAGAATGAGCAGTTCTTC.

This sequence joins TRBV6-2 or TRBV6-3 and TRBJ1-4, with TRBD1 identical over 10 bases. The CDR3 has 14 residues. Germline V gene lookup returns CDR1 MNHEY and CDR2 SVGEGT. V lost 6 bases, J lost 6 bases, and 4 bases stayed unmatched. CDR3 coding DNA: TGTGCCAGCAGCACCGGGACAGGGGATGAAAAACTGTTTTTT. It specifies CASSTGTGDEKLFF.